Below are 20 T cell receptor beta chains sequenced from a single sample in a study of CD8+CD57+ T cells in acquired aplastic anemia (dated by TCRdb to the late 2010s). Sequenced on an Illumina HiSeq 2000. Genomic DNA was used as template for profiling of TCR beta VDJ combinations and CDR3 sequences. Using fastp trimming at Q25 and MiXCR clonotype assembly, TCRdb reanalyzed the public sequencing data and kept in-frame beta chains. Records with the same CDR3 protein are collapsed into one entry carrying the most frequent genes and DNA. In all, the sample holds approximately 170,000 distinct CDR3 sequences, and roughly 63% of those were seen once. The top ten clones comprise under 60% of the sample. Specimen: sorted CD4+, CD8+, or CD8+CD57+ T cells (not recorded which) from PBMCs. Receptors originate from a human donor in good health.

This clonotype was detected ten times or more. The chain has TRBV7-8 and TRBJ2-7, with a tentative D call TRBD1 (5 bases). There are 13 residues in the CDR3. The V end lost 3 bases, the J end lost 4 bases, and 10 bases lay between the germline ends. Germline assignment: CDR1 SGHVS and CDR2 FQNEAQ. CDR3 region: CASSFSRDYEQYF. CDR3 coding DNA: TGTGCCAGCAGCTTTTCCAGGGATTACGAGCAGTACTTC.

This clonotype was recorded a few times. The chain is built from TRBV20-1 and TRBJ1-6; 9 bases are a match to TRBD1. After removal of 5 bases from V and 10 bases from J, the junction contained 9 bases not matched to a gene. Germline CDR1 is DFQATT and CDR2 is SNEGSKA (reference sequence). The CDR3 consists of 14 residues. CDR3 nucleotide sequence: TGCAGTGCTTACGGACAGGGGAAAGGGTCACCCCTCCACTTT. This gives the protein CSAYGQGKGSPLHF.

This chain joins TRBV2 and TRBJ1-2, with D tentatively TRBD1 (5 bases). This CDR3 is built from 15 residues. The germline gives CDR1 SNHLY, CDR2 FYNNEI. The germline V and J ends were trimmed by 5 bases and 1 base, with 14 bases remaining between them. For the CDR3, the DNA is TGTGCCAGCAGTCTGGGGTGGGGGAATAACTATGGCTACACCTTC. Translating gives CASSLGWGNNYGYTF. The complete variable domain, with remaining parts taken from reference TRBV2 and TRBJ1-2, reads EPEVTQTPSHQVTQMGQEVILRCVPISNHLYFYWYRQILGQKVEFLVSFYNNEISEKSEIFDDQFSVERPDGSNFTLKIRSTKLEDSAMYFCASSLGWGNNYGYTFGSGTRLTVV.

V and J are TRBV20-1 and TRBJ2-7; D possibly corresponds to TRBD2 (5 bases). Germline V CDR1 and CDR2: DFQATT, SNEGSKA (reference sequence). V was cut by 2 bases and J by 1 base, with 12 bases left in between. This CDR3 has 14 residues. CDR3 amino acids: CSARMFGMSYEQYF. CDR3 DNA sequence: TGCAGTGCTAGAATGTTCGGGATGTCCTACGAGCAGTACTTC.

The gene calls are TRBV19 and TRBJ1-2; TRBD1 might be the D (5 bases). This CDR3 is built from 14 residues. Germline CDR1 LNHDA, CDR2 SQIVND (reference sequence). Trimming cost V 9 bases and J 2 bases, with 16 bases left between them. The CDR3 protein is CASLSGGTNYGYTF. The CDR3 DNA follows: TGTGCCAGCCTCTCCGGGGGAACCAACTATGGCTACACCTTC.

The V call is TRBV7-2, the J call TRBJ2-7; D gene uncertain. In germline, CDR1 is SGHTA, CDR2 FQGNSA. V was shortened by 0 bases and J by 4 bases, with 7 bases between the two germline ends. The CDR3 is 13 amino acids. As DNA, the CDR3 is TGTGCCAGCAGCTTAGCCCAACAGTACGAGCAGTACTTC. Amino acid sequence: CASSLAQQYEQYF.

J is TRBJ2-3 and V is TRBV20-1, with D possibly TRBD2 on 5 matching bases. Deletions cut 0 bases from V and 1 base from J, with 14 bases between. The CDR3 is 16 amino acids. Looked up from germline, CDR1 is DFQATT and CDR2 is SNEGSKA (reference sequence). CDR3 in amino acids: CSARDEGERGTDTQYF. The CDR3 bases are TGCAGTGCTAGAGATGAGGGAGAGAGGGGCACAGATACGCAGTATTTT.

The V and J genes are TRBV20-1 and TRBJ2-7, with a tentative D call TRBD1 (6 bases). In germline, CDR1 is DFQATT, CDR2 SNEGSKA (reference sequence). The CDR3 has 16 amino acids. The V end was cut by 2 bases, the J end by 2 bases, with 19 bases between. CDR3 nucleotide sequence: TGCAGTGCTAGACTCACGGACCGGGACATCCCCTACGAGCAGTACTTC. Its protein is CSARLTDRDIPYEQYF.

The chain uses TRBV25-1 and TRBJ1-2; D is undetermined. CDR1 is MGHDK, CDR2 SYGVNS, per germline. Trimming pared 7 bases from V and 4 bases from J, leaving 13 bases between. The CDR3 consists of 13 residues. For the CDR3, the DNA is TGTGCCAGCACCGCCGGCTACCGCTATGGCTACACCTTC. Translation: CASTAGYRYGYTF.

V and J are TRBV7-9 and TRBJ2-5, with D perhaps matching TRBD2 (5 bases). The ends were cut back, 7 bases at V and 12 bases at J, with 24 bases in the middle. The CDR3 is 14 amino acids. CDR1 is SEHNR, CDR2 FQNEAQ, per germline (reference sequence). The CDR3 DNA follows: TGTGCCAGCAACTATGCAGGCATCGGGGAGAACAAGTACTTC. As protein: CASNYAGIGENKYF.

The chain uses TRBV13 and TRBJ1-2; D not resolved. This CDR3 region has 16 residues. V lost 0 bases to trimming and J lost 0 bases, with 11 bases between them. The germline V gene encodes CDR1 PRHDT and CDR2 FYEKMQ (reference sequence). CDR3 sequence: CASSLGPGDSNYGYTF. CDR3 in DNA: TGTGCCAGCAGCTTAGGCCCCGGGGATTCTAACTATGGCTACACCTTC.

J is TRBJ2-6 and V is TRBV7-3, with D possibly TRBD2 on 7 matching bases. V lost 4 bases and J lost 2, with 15 bases in between. The CDR3 has 17 residues. Germline values: CDR1 SGHTA, CDR2 FQGTGA. The CDR3 spells CASSSEGGAAGANVLTF. As DNA, the CDR3 is TGTGCCAGCAGCTCCGAAGGGGGGGCTGCTGGGGCCAACGTCCTGACTTTC.

Details on this clonotype: This may arise from a read error, as a much more abundant clone is one base away. The gene calls are TRBV4-2 and TRBJ2-7; D is unclear. Germline loops: CDR1 LGHNA, CDR2 YNFKEQ. The CDR3 is made up of 15 amino acids. The ends were cut back, 1 base at V and 4 bases at J, with 14 bases in the middle. The CDR3 is CASSQGPSELYEQYF. DNA of the CDR3: TGTGCCAGCAGCCAAGGCCCGTCAGAATTGTACGAGCAGTACTTC.

The genes are TRBV20-1 and TRBJ2-7; 11 bases fit TRBD2. Trimming cost V 3 bases and J 1 base; bases outside gene matches: 5. The CDR3 spans 15 residues. Germline values: CDR1 DFQATT, CDR2 SNEGSKA (reference sequence). This CDR3 is CSASGTSGSSYEQYF. The CDR3 DNA reads TGCAGTGCTAGCGGGACTAGCGGTTCTTCCTACGAGCAGTACTTC.

This clonotype was recorded at least ten times. CDR3 loop: CASSQEWNTEAFF. CDR3 nucleotides: TGCGCCAGCAGCCAAGAATGGAACACTGAAGCTTTCTTT. V gene TRBV4-1 combines with J gene TRBJ1-1; D is ambiguous. Germline V gene data show CDR1 as MGHRA and CDR2 as YSYEKL. The CDR3 runs to 13 residues. V dropped 0 bases and J dropped 1 base, with 3 bases sitting between them.

This clonotype has more than one count but fewer than ten. This sequence joins TRBV24-1 and TRBJ2-7; D remains unclear. The CDR3 sequence is 12 residues long. Trimming pared 9 bases from V and 4 bases from J, leaving 12 bases between. Germline V lookup: CDR1 KGHDR, CDR2 SFDVKD. The CDR3 DNA reads TGTGCCACCTCGGGTCAGAATTACGAGCAGTACTTC. Translating gives CATSGQNYEQYF.

This clonotype showed up just a few times. V gene TRBV10-3 combines with J gene TRBJ2-3, with D perhaps matching TRBD1 or TRBD2 (6 bases each). Trimming left V 3 bases short and J 2 bases short, with 15 bases between. Germline lookup yields CDR1 ENHRY and CDR2 SYGVKD. The length of the CDR3 is 16 residues. The CDR3 DNA reads as TGTGCCATCAGTGAAGGGGGGCATGGGCTCACAGATACGCAGTATTTT. As protein: CAISEGGHGLTDTQYF.

CDR3 loop: CATSSPSAADTQYF. DNA for the CDR3: TGTGCCACCAGTAGTCCTAGCGCGGCAGATACGCAGTATTTT. This rearrangement joins TRBV24-1 to TRBJ2-3; the D gene is possibly TRBD2 (6 bases). CDR1 is KGHDR, CDR2 SFDVKD, per germline. The CDR3 is 14 amino acids. Trimming took 6 bases from V and 4 from J, leaving 13 bases between them.

This clonotype was recorded many times. The J gene is TRBJ2-7, the V gene TRBV9; 10 bases agree with TRBD2. J was trimmed by 2 bases and V by 2 bases; bases with no gene match: 7. CDR3 length: 16 residues. Germline V gives CDR1 SGDLS, CDR2 YYNGEE. CDR3 nucleotide sequence: TGTGCCAGCAGCGTTTCGGGACTAGCGCCTACCTACGAGCAGTACTTC. Residues: CASSVSGLAPTYEQYF.

The chain has TRBV7-3 and TRBJ1-1, with D uncertain. CDR3 length: 13 amino acids. Deletions cut 4 bases from V and 3 bases from J, with 9 bases between. Germline V gives CDR1 SGHTA, CDR2 FQGTGA. CDR3 sequence reads: CASSSDWDTEAFF. The CDR3 DNA reads as TGTGCCAGCAGCTCGGACTGGGACACTGAAGCTTTCTTT.